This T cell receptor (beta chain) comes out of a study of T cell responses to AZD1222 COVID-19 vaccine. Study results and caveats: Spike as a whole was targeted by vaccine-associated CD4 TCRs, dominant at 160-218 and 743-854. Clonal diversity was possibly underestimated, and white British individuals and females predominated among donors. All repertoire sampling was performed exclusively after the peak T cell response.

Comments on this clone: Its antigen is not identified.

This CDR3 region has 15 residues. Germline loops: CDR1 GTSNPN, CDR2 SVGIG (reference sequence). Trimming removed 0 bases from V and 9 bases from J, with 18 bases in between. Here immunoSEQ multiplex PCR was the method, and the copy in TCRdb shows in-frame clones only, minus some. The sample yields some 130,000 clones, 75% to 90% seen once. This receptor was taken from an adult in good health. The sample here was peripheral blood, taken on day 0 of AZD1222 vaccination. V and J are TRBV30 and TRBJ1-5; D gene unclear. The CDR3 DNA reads TGTGCCTGGAGTGTACGCCACGGTGCCCCGTGGCCCCAGCATTTT. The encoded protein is CAWSVRHGAPWPQHF.